These T cell receptor beta chains were read from a single sample in a study of long-term antiretroviral therapy in people with HIV. This table comes from immunoSEQ multiplex PCR, and its TCRdb copy is limited to in-frame clones, with some not included. The sample lists approximately 24,000 clones; about 91% were seen once. Sample: unsorted PBMCs, taken 1.8 years before starting antiretroviral therapy. All receptors come from a man in his fifties with HIV. The CDR3 runs from the conserved cysteine through the conserved F or W. Fields, in order: D gene, V gene, clone size, J gene, CDR3 protein, CDR3 DNA. D genes are given only for firm matches. Clone size is shown for a subset of rows, as once, few, many or a class of expanded clone.

>-|TRBV10-1|-|TRBJ2-7
CASSPRGDEQYF
TGCGCCAGCAGTCCTCGAGGGGACGAGCAGTACTTC
>-|TRBV9|-|TRBJ1-5
CASSVAGAGPQHF
TGTGCCAGCAGCGTAGCTGGGGCTGGGCCCCAGCATTTT
>-|TRBV23-1|-|TRBJ2-5
CASSQLGGFQETQYF
TGCGCCAGCAGTCAGCTCGGAGGGTTCCAAGAGACCCAGTACTTC
>TRBD2|TRBV5-6|-|TRBJ2-5
CASSFSSGSETQYF
TGTGCCAGCAGCTTCTCTAGCGGGAGCGAGACCCAGTACTTC
>-|TRBV19|-|TRBJ2-3
CASSIATGWSTDTQYF
TGTGCCAGTAGTATAGCGACGGGGTGGAGCACAGATACGCAGTATTTT
>TRBD1|TRBV19|-|TRBJ1-6
CASMRGQNNSPLHF
TGTGCCAGTATGCGGGGACAGAATAATTCACCCCTCCACTTT
>TRBD1|TRBV10-3|few|TRBJ2-1
CAIRTGMGNNEQFF
TGTGCCATCAGGACAGGGATGGGTAACAATGAGCAGTTCTTC
>TRBD2|TRBV18|-|TRBJ2-1
CASSPRASGSFLDEQFF
TGTGCCAGCTCACCAAGGGCTAGCGGGAGTTTTTTGGATGAGCAGTTCTTC
>TRBD1|TRBV5-4|-|TRBJ2-5
CASSSWDSKETQYF
TGTGCCAGCAGCTCTTGGGACAGTAAAGAGACCCAGTACTTC
>-|TRBV4-2|-|TRBJ1-1
CASSQEWSGGYSTEAFF
TGTGCCAGCAGCCAAGAGTGGTCGGGGGGGTATAGCACTGAAGCTTTCTTT
>TRBD1|TRBV5-1|-|TRBJ2-7
CASSWGTGGVYEQYF
TGCGCCAGCAGCTGGGGGACAGGGGGCGTATACGAGCAGTACTTC
>TRBD2|TRBV7-9|-|TRBJ2-1
CASSPPSGSLYEQFF
TGTGCCAGCAGCCCCCCTAGCGGTAGTTTGTATGAGCAGTTCTTC
>-|TRBV30|-|TRBJ1-2
CAWSVGGYGYTF
TGTGCCTGGAGTGTGGGGGGCTATGGCTACACCTTC
>-|TRBV18|-|TRBJ2-1
CASSRDTDNEQFF
TGTGCCAGCTCACGTGATACCGACAATGAGCAGTTCTTC
>-|TRBV28|-|TRBJ1-5
CASSALTYSNQPQHF
TGTGCCAGCAGTGCCCTTACGTATAGCAATCAGCCCCAGCATTTT
>-|TRBV11-1|-|TRBJ1-1
CASSSDRSETTEAFF
TGTGCCAGCAGCTCCGACAGGAGTGAGACGACTGAAGCTTTCTTT
>-|TRBV28|-|TRBJ2-3
CFLRQGADTQYF
TGTTTCTTAAGGCAGGGAGCAGATACGCAGTATTTT
>TRBD2|TRBV14|-|TRBJ2-7
CASSHSGRSGEQYF
TGTGCCAGCAGCCACTCCGGGAGGAGCGGCGAGCAGTACTTC
>-|TRBV9|once|TRBJ2-1
CASSDVSYNEQFF
TGTGCCAGCAGCGATGTCTCCTACAATGAGCAGTTCTTC
>-|TRBV6-1|once|TRBJ1-2
CASSEGQYVPGDGYTF
TGTGCCAGCAGTGAAGGGCAGTATGTGCCGGGGGATGGCTACACCTTC
>-|TRBV2|-|TRBJ2-5
CASSALALQETQYF
TGTGCCAGCAGTGCGCTAGCCCTACAAGAGACCCAGTACTTC
>TRBD2|TRBV7-2|-|TRBJ2-7
CASSQGSSGGLGNEQYF
TGTGCCAGCAGCCAAGGGTCTAGCGGGGGGCTGGGAAACGAGCAGTACTTC
>-|TRBV27|-|TRBJ2-2
CASSLGAGSNTGELFF
TGTGCCAGCAGTTTAGGAGCCGGATCGAACACCGGGGAGCTGTTTTTT
>-|TRBV19|-|TRBJ2-4
CASRARAKNIQYF
TGTGCCAGTAGGGCAAGAGCCAAAAACATTCAGTACTTC
>-|TRBV4-3|-|TRBJ2-5
CASSQERGETQYF
TGCGCCAGCAGCCAAGAAAGAGGAGAGACCCAGTACTTC